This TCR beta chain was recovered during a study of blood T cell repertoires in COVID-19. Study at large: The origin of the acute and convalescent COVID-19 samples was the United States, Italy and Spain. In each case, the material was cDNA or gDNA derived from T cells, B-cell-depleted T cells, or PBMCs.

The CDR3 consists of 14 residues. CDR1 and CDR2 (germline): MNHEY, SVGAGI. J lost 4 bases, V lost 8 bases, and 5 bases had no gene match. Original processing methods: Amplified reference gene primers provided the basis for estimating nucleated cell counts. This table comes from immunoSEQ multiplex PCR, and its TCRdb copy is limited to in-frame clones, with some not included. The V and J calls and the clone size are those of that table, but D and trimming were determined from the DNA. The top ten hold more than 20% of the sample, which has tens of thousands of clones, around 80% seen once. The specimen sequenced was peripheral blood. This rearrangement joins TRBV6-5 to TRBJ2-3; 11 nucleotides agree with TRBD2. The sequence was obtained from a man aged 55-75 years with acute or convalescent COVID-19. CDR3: CASQPGLAADTQYF. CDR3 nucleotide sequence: TGTGCCAGCCAACCGGGACTAGCGGCAGATACGCAGTATTTT.